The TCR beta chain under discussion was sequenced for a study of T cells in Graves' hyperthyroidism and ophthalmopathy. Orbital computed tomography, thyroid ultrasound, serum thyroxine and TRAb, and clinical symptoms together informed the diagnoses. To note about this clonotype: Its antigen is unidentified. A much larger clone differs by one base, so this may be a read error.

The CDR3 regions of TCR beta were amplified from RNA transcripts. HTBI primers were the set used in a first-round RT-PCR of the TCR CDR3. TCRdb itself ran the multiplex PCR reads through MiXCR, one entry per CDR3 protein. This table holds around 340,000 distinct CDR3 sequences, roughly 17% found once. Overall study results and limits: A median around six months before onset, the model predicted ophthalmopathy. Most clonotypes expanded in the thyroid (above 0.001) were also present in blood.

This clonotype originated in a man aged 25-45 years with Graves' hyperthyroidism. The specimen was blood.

CDR3 sequence: CASSPRGGTSSYEQFF. CDR3 bases: TGTGCCAGCAGCCCCCGGGGCGGGACTAGTTCCTATGAGCAGTTCTTC. The chain uses TRBV13 and TRBJ2-1; TRBD2 matches at 8 bases. Germline V gene data show CDR1 as PRHDT and CDR2 as FYEKMQ (reference sequence). V lost 5 bases to trimming and J lost 8 bases; unmatched junction nucleotides: 14. The CDR3 is 16 residues long.